Sequencing of this T cell receptor (beta chain) was carried out in a study of immune heterogeneity within non-small cell lung tumors. Background on the study: The composition of the tumors was a handful of squamous cell carcinomas, 10 non-squamous carcinomas and 1 not otherwise specified. Study-level points and caveats: Across individual patients, the high-frequency T-cell receptor beta clonotypes were largely distinct. The study found that local T-cell clonality correlated moderately but significantly with local tumor mutational burden (R around 0.33).

Multiplex PCR was performed with 32 V and 13 J primers, and it amplified TCR beta CDR3. One entry per CDR3 protein results from TCRdb running MiXCR on the multiplex PCR reads. The table lists 22,000 or so distinct CDR3 sequences, about 25% of them singletons. There are many counts of this clonotype. Its antigen is not identified. The J segment lost 5 bases and the V segment lost 3 bases, leaving 14 bases of the junction unmatched. The CDR3 runs 17 residues. CDR1 is LGHNT and CDR2 is FRNRAP in the germline V gene. Genomic DNA from bulk tumor acted as the template, and roughly 0.55 ug was loaded per sample. Several widely spaced biopsies per primary tumor were taken during surgery. Patients had untreated, newly diagnosed non-small cell lung cancer and underwent curative surgery.

The rearrangement joins TRBV12-5 to TRBJ1-1, with 8 nucleotides matching TRBD1. Sequencing input: lung tumor tissue. This sequence originates from a man aged 40-49 years with non-small cell lung cancer. CDR3 residues: CASGFPRTGLEGTEAFF. As DNA, the CDR3 is TGTGCTAGTGGTTTCCCCAGGACAGGGCTTGAAGGTACTGAAGCTTTCTTT. The full variable domain, with the rest looked up from reference TRBV12-5 and TRBJ1-1, is DARVTQTPRHKVTEMGQEVTMRCQPILGHNTVFWYRQTMMQGLELLAYFRNRAPLDDSGMPKDRFSAEMPDATLATLKIQPSEPRDSAVYFCASGFPRTGLEGTEAFFGQGTRLTVV.